The 17 T cell receptor beta chains given below trace back to one sample, sequenced in a study of blood T cell repertoires in COVID-19. Method: immunoSEQ multiplex PCR; TCRdb's copy keeps in-frame clones and lacks some. The data hold around 210,000 clones, with over 75% observed a single time. Sequenced input: peripheral blood. The receptors shown here come from a man aged 50-59 years with COVID-19, enrolled during active disease.

This clone was seen a handful of times. V usage is TRBV27 and J usage is TRBJ2-3, with D possibly matching TRBD2 (6 bases). The CDR3 loop spans 16 amino acids. The V end lost 2 bases, the J end lost 4 bases, and 16 bases lay between the germline ends. Germline CDR1 and CDR2: MNHEY and SMNVEV (reference sequence). The CDR3 coding sequence is TGTGCCAGCAGTTTAGGGTGGGGGAGGAAGCCAGATACGCAGTATTTT. The encoded protein is CASSLGWGRKPDTQYF.

The chain couples TRBV5-8 to TRBJ2-1, with D unresolved. Germline V CDR1 and CDR2: SGHTS, YDEGEE. The V end lost 0 bases, the J end lost 8 bases, and 6 bases lay between the germline ends. This CDR3 is 12 amino acids long. This chain's CDR3 is CASSLVVDEQFF. Written as DNA, the CDR3 is TGTGCCAGCAGCTTGGTAGTAGATGAGCAGTTCTTC.

This chain uses TRBV30 with TRBJ1-1; 7 nucleotides agree with TRBD1. V shed 7 bases and J 10 bases; nucleotides not matched to a gene: 21. The CDR3 spans 15 residues. Looked up from germline, CDR1 is GTSNPN and CDR2 is SVGIG (reference sequence). This chain's CDR3 is CASTGSPAGAVLAFF. The DNA for the CDR3 is TGTGCCTCGACAGGGTCTCCAGCTGGCGCTGTCTTAGCTTTCTTT. Using reference TRBV30 and TRBJ1-1 for the parts outside the CDR3, the full variable domain is SQTIHQWPATLVQPVGSPLSLECTVEGTSNPNLYWYRQAAGRGLQLLFYSVGIGQISSEVPQNLSASRPQDRQFILSSKKLLLSDSGFYLCASTGSPAGAVLAFFGQGTRLTVV.

The chain carries TRBV2 and TRBJ2-5; no clear D gene. CDR1 and CDR2 from the germline V gene are SNHLY and FYNNEI. Trimming took off 6 bases at V and 4 bases at J, with 12 bases between the two ends. The CDR3 length is 13 residues. CDR3 DNA: TGTGCCAGCAGCAAGAGCCGAGGAGAGACCCAGTACTTC. Its translation is CASSKSRGETQYF.

The CDR3 protein is CASSDFNYGYTF. As DNA, the CDR3 is TGTGCCAGCAGTGACTTTAACTATGGCTACACCTTC. The V call is TRBV2, the J call TRBJ1-2; D is undetermined. V lost 3 bases, J lost 1 base, and 3 bases lay in between. The CDR3 spans 12 residues. The germline CDR1 and CDR2 sequences are SNHLY and FYNNEI.

The rearrangement links TRBV19 to TRBJ1-2, with TRBD1 identical over 7 bases. The germline V gene encodes CDR1 LNHDA and CDR2 SQIVND (reference sequence). The CDR3 sequence is 15 residues long. J gave up 0 bases and V 6 bases, and 7 bases lay outside the gene matches. This CDR3 reads CASSAGGFSNYGYTF. CDR3 sequence (DNA): TGTGCCAGTAGCGCAGGGGGGTTCTCTAACTATGGCTACACCTTC.

The chain employs TRBV5-5 and TRBJ2-5; tentatively, D is TRBD2 (6 bases). V lost 4 bases to trimming and J lost 2 bases, with 12 bases between them. In germline, CDR1 is SGHKS, CDR2 YYEKEE (reference sequence). There are 14 residues in the CDR3. CDR3 sequence (DNA): TGTGCCAGCAGCCCAAGGGACTTTCAAGAGACCCAGTACTTC. Its protein product is CASSPRDFQETQYF. Together with reference TRBV5-5 and TRBJ2-5, the CDR3 gives the full variable domain: DAGVTQSPTHLIKTRGQQVTLRCSPISGHKSVSWYQQVLGQGPQFIFQYYEKEERGRGNFPDRFSARQFPNYSSELNVNALLLGDSALYLCASSPRDFQETQYFGPGTRLLVL.

The genes are TRBV24-1 and TRBJ1-2; D possibly corresponds to TRBD1 (5 bases). The V end was cut by 3 bases, the J end by 5 bases, with 12 bases between. CDR1 and CDR2 (germline): KGHDR, SFDVKD. The CDR3 is 14 amino acids. The CDR3 loop is CATSDPPTDYGYTF. In DNA, the CDR3 is TGTGCCACCAGTGATCCCCCGACAGATTATGGCTACACCTTC.

The V gene is TRBV4-2, the J gene TRBJ2-5, with TRBD2 matching over 16 bases. Trimming removed 3 bases from V and 5 bases from J; junction bases left unmatched: 3. The CDR3 length is 16 residues. The germline V gene encodes CDR1 LGHNA and CDR2 YNFKEQ. The CDR3 loop is CASSQGLAGGGETQYF. CDR3 DNA: TGTGCCAGCAGCCAGGGACTAGCGGGGGGGGGTGAGACCCAGTACTTC.

The chain is built from TRBV11-2 and TRBJ2-7; 12 bases agree with TRBD1. With V trimmed by 5 bases and J by 3 bases, 2 bases remained unmatched. The CDR3 extends over 14 amino acids. Germline V CDR1 and CDR2: SGHAT, FQNNGV. Here the CDR3 reads CASSRDRGHYEQYF. CDR3 in DNA: TGTGCCAGCAGCCGGGACAGGGGGCACTACGAGCAGTACTTC.

This chain connects TRBV9 to TRBJ2-2; D unresolved. The germline V gene has CDR1 SGDLS and CDR2 YYNGEE. CDR3 size: 15 residues. The V end lost 0 bases, the J end lost 0 bases, and 6 bases lay between the germline ends. CDR3 protein: CASSVGASNTGELFF. In nucleotides, the CDR3 is TGTGCCAGCAGCGTAGGGGCCTCGAACACCGGGGAGCTGTTTTTT.

A single count supports this clone. This chain uses TRBV10-3 with TRBJ1-2; TRBD1 matches at 10 bases. Germline V CDR1 and CDR2: ENHRY, SYGVKD. V lost 4 bases and J lost 3; bases outside the gene matches: 5. CDR3 length equals 15 residues. CDR3 sequence reads: CAISAGTGAHYGYTF. In DNA, the CDR3 is TGTGCCATCAGTGCCGGGACAGGGGCACACTATGGCTACACCTTC.

As regards this clone: Other nucleotide sequences in the sample specify the same CDR3. The chain uses TRBV5-4 and TRBJ2-5; tentative D call: TRBD1 (6 bases). V shed 2 bases and J shed 1 base, with 6 bases lying between them. CDR3 length: 13 residues. Germline V CDR1 and CDR2: SGHNT, YYREEE (reference sequence). The CDR3 region has the DNA TGTGCCAGCAGCTTCAGGGGCCAAGAGACCCAGTACTTC. As protein: CASSFRGQETQYF.

Only one count was recorded for this clone. V and J are TRBV15 and TRBJ1-5; D unclear. The CDR3 runs 15 residues. V lost 5 bases to trimming and J lost 1 base, with 12 bases between them. Per germline, CDR1 LNHNV and CDR2 YYDKDF (reference sequence). CDR3 nucleotide sequence: TGTGCCACCAGCCCGAACAGTCGCAGCAATCAGCCCCAGCATTTT. It is translated as CATSPNSRSNQPQHF. The complete variable domain, with remaining parts taken from reference TRBV15 and TRBJ1-5, reads DAMVIQNPRYQVTQFGKPVTLSCSQTLNHNVMYWYQQKSSQAPKLLFHYYDKDFNNEADTPDNFQSRRPNTSFCFLDIRSPGLGDTAMYLCATSPNSRSNQPQHFGDGTRLSIL.

The chain combines TRBV28 with TRBJ1-6, with a possible D match to TRBD1 (6 bases). The CDR3 is 18 amino acids. V shed 10 bases and J shed 1 base, with 23 bases lying between them. Germline CDR1 and CDR2: MDHEN and SYDVKM. This chain's CDR3 is CATNYLTGIGSYNSPLHF. The CDR3 DNA sequence: TGTGCCACCAACTACCTTACAGGGATTGGGTCCTATAATTCACCCCTCCACTTT.

The rearrangement uses TRBV7-2 and TRBJ1-2; weak D call: TRBD1 (6 bases). Germline V gives CDR1 SGHTA, CDR2 FQGNSA. This CDR3 contains 17 residues. The V end lost 2 bases, the J end lost 2 bases, and 18 bases lay between the germline ends. CDR3 amino acids: CASSLTYRAVVNYGYTF. CDR3 DNA: TGTGCCAGCAGCTTAACCTACAGGGCCGTCGTGAACTATGGCTACACCTTC. Looking up the rest from reference TRBV7-2 and TRBJ1-2 gives the full variable domain: GAGVSQSPSNKVTEKGKDVELRCDPISGHTALYWYRQSLGQGLEFLIYFQGNSAPDKSGLPSDRFSAERTGGSVSTLTIQRTQQEDSAVYLCASSLTYRAVVNYGYTFGSGTRLTVV.

The CDR3 loop reads CASSRRELEKLFF. The CDR3 DNA reads as TGTGCCAGCAGCCGACGGGAATTAGAAAAACTGTTTTTT. The rearrangement uses TRBV2 and TRBJ1-4, with unresolved D. V dropped 6 bases and J dropped 8 bases, with 13 bases sitting between them. Germline-derived CDR1 and CDR2 are SNHLY and FYNNEI. This CDR3 spans 13 amino acids.